This is a list of T cell receptor beta chains from one sample in a study of shared clonotypes between healthy human individuals. Measured with immunoSEQ multiplex PCR; TCRdb has only the in-frame clones, and not every one. The repertoire holds roughly 2 million clones, 85% to 95% seen once, with approximately 0.13% in the top ten. Sequenced input: naive CD4+ T cells sorted from blood. These receptors all stem from a man between 18 and 35 years old in good health. CDR3s include the opening cysteine and the closing phenylalanine or tryptophan. A row's size may be missing; if present it is once, few, many or a size class.

once | TRBJ1-2 | TRBV30 | 14 | CAWSVRPGGIGYTF
. | TRBJ2-3 | TRBV1 | 17 | CTSSQAPAGPRTDTQYF
. | TRBJ2-7 | TRBV30 | 11 | CAWAIGYEQYF
. | TRBJ2-7 | TRBV5-4 | 16 | CASSYPLGRGGDEQYF
. | TRBJ1-2 | TRBV7-2 | 14 | CASSFRGTNYGYTF
. | TRBJ1-6 | TRBV2 | 15 | CASSEGQGWNSPLHF
. | TRBJ1-2 | TRBV7-9 | 14 | CASSWTGAAYGYTF
. | TRBJ1-1 | TRBV5-1 | 13 | CASSIRENTEAFF
. | TRBJ2-5 | TRBV5-1 | 14 | CASSLGTVQETQYF
. | TRBJ1-1 | TRBV5-1 | 15 | CASSLRSGESTEAFF
once | TRBJ1-1 | TRBV28 | 13 | CASSLGDRVEAFF
. | TRBJ2-3 | TRBV14 | 13 | CASSQVRTDTQYF
. | TRBJ2-1 | TRBV5-1 | 14 | CASSGDSSYNEQFF
. | TRBJ2-1 | TRBV30 | 12 | CAWRDSRNEQFF
. | TRBJ2-2 | TRBV5-4 | 15 | CASSLGGTPAGELFF
. | TRBJ1-6 | TRBV7-9 | 16 | CASSFGLSRDNSPLHF
once | TRBJ2-1 | TRBV19 | 13 | CASSTTSFAEQFF
. | TRBJ1-1 | TRBV19 | 14 | CASSLGGLSTEAFF
. | TRBJ2-6 | TRBV20-1 | 11 | CSAPGANVLTF
. | TRBJ1-2 | TRBV28 | 14 | CASSLADTVYGYTF
. | TRBJ2-2 | TRBV4-3 | 17 | CASSQESGTLNTGELFF
. | TRBJ2-7 | TRBV27 | 18 | CASSPGLAGGVLGYEQYF
. | TRBJ2-3 | TRBV6-5 | 15 | CASRPQGASTDTQYF
once | TRBJ2-7 | TRBV19 | 13 | CASSRSRNYEQYF
. | TRBJ2-2 | TRBV10-1 | 13 | CASSEGSTGELFF
. | TRBJ2-7 | TRBV7-2 | 12 | CASSIGTVEQYF
. | TRBJ1-1 | TRBV10-3 | 13 | CAISPTENTEAFF
. | TRBJ2-7 | TRBV6-5 | 15 | CASSRGGQGNYEQYF
. | TRBJ1-2 | TRBV7-2 | 14 | CASSLGGSSERYTF
. | TRBJ1-6 | TRBV9 | 17 | CASSVGGAAAYNSPLHF